The 5 T cell receptor beta chains reported below all come from one sample, sequenced in a study of T cell responses to AZD1222 COVID-19 vaccine. Assay: immunoSEQ multiplex PCR; the TCRdb copy retains only in-frame clones and omits some. The sample has about 97,000 clones, roughly 90% seen once; the top ten hold around 7%. The sequences come from peripheral blood, collected on day 0 of AZD1222 vaccination. Receptor source: an adult in good health.

The J gene is TRBJ1-1, the V gene TRBV19, with 7 bases identical to TRBD1. Germline V lookup: CDR1 LNHDA, CDR2 SQIVND (reference sequence). Trimming removed 5 bases from V and 2 bases from J; junction bases left unmatched: 5. The CDR3 spans 14 residues. CDR3 nucleotide sequence: TGTGCCAGTAGTTCGGGACAGACCAACACTGAAGCTTTCTTT. Protein sequence: CASSSGQTNTEAFF. The full variable domain, rest sourced from reference TRBV19 and TRBJ1-1, is DGGITQSPKYLFRKEGQNVTLSCEQNLNHDAMYWYRQDPGQGLRLIYYSQIVNDFQKGDIAEGYSVSREKKESFPLTVTSAQKNPTAFYLCASSSGQTNTEAFFGQGTRLTVV.

This chain uses TRBV28 with TRBJ2-2, with 11 bases that match TRBD2. Germline V gene sequence: CDR1 MDHEN, CDR2 SYDVKM. The CDR3 is 17 amino acids. The V segment lost 2 bases and the J segment 4 bases; nucleotides outside the gene matches: 6. CDR3 in DNA: TGTGCCAGCAGTTTAGGAATAGCGGGGGGGATCACCGGGGAGCTGTTTTTT. Amino acids: CASSLGIAGGITGELFF. The full variable domain, completed using reference TRBV28 and TRBJ2-2, is DVKVTQSSRYLVKRTGEKVFLECVQDMDHENMFWYRQDPGLGLRLIYFSYDVKMKEKGDIPEGYSVSREKKERFSLILESASTNQTSMYLCASSLGIAGGITGELFFGEGSRLTVL.

This clone was seen once. The chain employs TRBV28 and TRBJ2-5; D might be TRBD1 or TRBD2, each matching 5 bases. Trimming left V 7 bases short and J 5 bases short, with 14 bases between. Germline loops: CDR1 MDHEN, CDR2 SYDVKM. The CDR3 covers 13 residues. CDR3 sequence: CASNVPGRETQYF. Here the CDR3 DNA reads TGTGCCAGCAATGTGCCGGGGCGGGAGACCCAGTACTTC.

The chain carries TRBV5-1 and TRBJ2-5; 8 bases map to TRBD2. CDR3 length equals 16 residues. The germline V gene has CDR1 SGHRS and CDR2 YFSETQ. V shed 4 bases and J 7 bases; nucleotides not matched to a gene: 15. CDR3 DNA: TGCGCCAGCAGCCCCCCTGCCGCCAGCGGGGGTGGGACCCAGTACTTC. It codes for CASSPPAASGGGTQYF.

V is TRBV6-5 and J is TRBJ2-5; 7 bases fit TRBD2. V trimming: 5 bases; J trimming: 1 base; junction bases outside the gene matches: 7. The germline gives CDR1 MNHEY, CDR2 SVGAGI. This CDR3 region has 15 residues. In DNA, the CDR3 is TGTGCCAGCAGTCTAAGCGGGGTGAGCCAAGAGACCCAGTACTTC. Amino acids: CASSLSGVSQETQYF.